This T cell receptor (beta chain) was identified during a study of blood T cell repertoires in COVID-19. Study in general: T cells, B-cell-depleted T cells, or PBMCs provided the cDNA or gDNA that served as material.

Enrollees, about 18 to 89 years old, lived in 25 or so US areas. V was trimmed by 7 bases and J by 2 bases, leaving 11 bases between them. Germline values: CDR1 MDHEN, CDR2 SYDVKM. The CDR3 runs 13 residues. In the original analysis: From reference gene primer amplification, estimates of nucleated cell counts were derived. Profiled with immunoSEQ multiplex PCR; TCRdb holds only in-frame clones, not every one. That table is the source of V, J and clone size, and D and trimming were worked out from the DNA. The sample contains 210,000 or so clones, 65% to 85% of which appear only once. The sequence derives from a man aged 25 to 40 with acute COVID-19. V gene TRBV28 combines with J gene TRBJ1-2; possibly TRBD1 for D (6 bases). The sample comprised PBMCs or T cells enriched from blood (not recorded which). CDR3 nucleotide sequence: TGTGCCAGCAACCCGGGACACAACTATGGCTACACCTTC. Amino acid sequence: CASNPGHNYGYTF.